These 10 T cell receptor beta chains were all obtained from the same sample, sequenced in a study of OX40 agonist ivuxolimab in advanced cancers. Profiled with immunoSEQ multiplex PCR; TCRdb holds only in-frame clones, not every one. The table lists approximately 70,000 clones, roughly 88% of them singletons, with 2.5% to 3% in the top ten. Sample: CD4+ or CD8+ T cells sorted from blood, taken in a trial of the OX40 agonist ivuxolimab. Receptor source: an adult with an advanced solid tumor such as melanoma, head and neck, liver or kidney cancer.

The J gene is TRBJ1-4, the V gene TRBV7-2, with 7 positions matching TRBD1. The CDR3 covers 16 residues. After removal of 2 bases from V and 5 bases from J, the junction contained 8 bases not matched to a gene. The germline V gene has CDR1 SGHTA and CDR2 FQGNSA. Here the CDR3 reads CASSLNGGTANEKLFF. The DNA for the CDR3 is TGTGCCAGCAGCTTAAACGGGGGGACAGCCAATGAAAAACTGTTTTTT.

This chain uses TRBV7-2 with TRBJ1-5; D unresolved. The V gene's germline CDR1 is SGHTA and CDR2 FQGNSA. V gave up 1 base and J gave up 0 bases, with 7 bases separating them. The CDR3 runs to 15 residues. The DNA of the CDR3 is TGTGCCAGCAGCTTAGTTAGCGATAGCAATCAGCCCCAGCATTTT. Its translation: CASSLVSDSNQPQHF.

The gene calls are TRBV7-9 and TRBJ1-1; a possible D gene is TRBD1 (6 bases). This CDR3 contains 14 residues. V gave up 5 bases and J gave up 4 bases, with 14 bases separating them. Germline V gene sequence: CDR1 SEHNR, CDR2 FQNEAQ (reference sequence). CDR3 sequence: CASSPGNRVTEAFF. CDR3 nucleotide sequence: TGTGCCAGCAGCCCCGGGAACAGGGTCACTGAAGCTTTCTTT.

V and J are TRBV6-5 and TRBJ2-7; TRBD1 aligns across 8 bases. Germline V gives CDR1 MNHEY, CDR2 SVGAGI. J gave up 1 base and V 4 bases, and 9 bases lay outside the gene matches. The CDR3 runs 16 residues. The CDR3 sequence: CASSSIRDRSSYEQYF. The CDR3 DNA follows: TGTGCCAGCAGTTCCATCCGGGACAGGAGTTCCTACGAGCAGTACTTC.

The chain has TRBV28 and TRBJ2-7, with TRBD1 identical over 7 bases. Per the germline V gene, CDR1 is MDHEN and CDR2 is SYDVKM. The CDR3 has 13 amino acids. Germline trimming cut 6 bases from V and 6 bases from J; bases unmatched to any gene: 8. CDR3 bases: TGTGCCAGCAGACGAGACAGGGTAGGCGAGCAGTACTTC. Translating gives CASRRDRVGEQYF.

This clone appeared a single time. This chain uses TRBV9 with TRBJ1-1, with 7 bases identical to TRBD1. CDR1 SGDLS and CDR2 YYNGEE come from the germline V gene. Losses at the gene ends were 3 bases for V and 0 bases for J; bases not matched to a gene: 5. This CDR3 has 15 amino acids. CDR3 loop: CASSASGTVNTEAFF. The DNA for the CDR3 is TGTGCCAGCAGCGCAAGTGGGACAGTGAACACTGAAGCTTTCTTT.

The chain links TRBV2 to TRBJ2-2, with a weak D call TRBD2 (6 bases). Trimming stripped 7 bases from V and 0 bases from J, with 9 bases between. The length of the CDR3 is 14 residues. Germline V CDR1 and CDR2: SNHLY, FYNNEI. This CDR3 reads CASIGGTNTGELFF. CDR3 DNA sequence: TGTGCCAGCATAGGAGGGACGAACACCGGGGAGCTGTTTTTT.

For this clone: It is unclear where the CDR3 begins or ends on the DNA, so no DNA is shown, and the CDR3 is as TCRdb lists it. This chain links TRBV27 with TRBJ1-5; the table calls TRBD1, which could not be checked here. The CDR3 region is 16 residues in length, termini included. Germline V gives CDR1 MNHEY, CDR2 SMNVEV (reference sequence). CDR3 residues: CASSSSTGGFQQPQHF.

The chain employs TRBV5-1 and TRBJ2-2; 8 nucleotides align to TRBD1. Germline CDR1 reads SGHRS; CDR2 reads YFSETQ. The junction had 4 bases not matched to a gene; V was cut back by 0 bases and J by 6 bases. CDR3 length equals 15 residues. CDR3 DNA: TGCGCCAGCAGCTTGGACGGACAGGGTGCCGGGGAGCTGTTTTTT. Its protein is CASSLDGQGAGELFF.

The chain joins TRBV15 to TRBJ1-2; D unclear. This CDR3 is built from 13 residues. V shed 3 bases and J shed 2 bases, with 7 bases lying between them. Germline assignment: CDR1 LNHNV and CDR2 YYDKDF (reference sequence). Here the CDR3 DNA reads TGTGCCACCAGCAGGGGCCAGAACTATGGCTACACCTTC. Amino acid sequence: CATSRGQNYGYTF. The whole variable domain, remainder taken from reference TRBV15 and TRBJ1-2, is DAMVIQNPRYQVTQFGKPVTLSCSQTLNHNVMYWYQQKSSQAPKLLFHYYDKDFNNEADTPDNFQSRRPNTSFCFLDIRSPGLGDTAMYLCATSRGQNYGYTFGSGTRLTVV.